The 12 T cell receptor beta chains below come from one sample, sequenced in a study of blood T cells in healthy people across ages. It was with a sample-barcoded 5' primer and a J-beta primer mix that a second PCR of roughly 7 to 12 cycles was run. TCRdb ran MiXCR on the 5' RACE reads and lists one entry per CDR3 protein. Seen here are more than 700,000 distinct CDR3 sequences, about 42% observed once, and the top ten hold roughly 18%. The sequenced sample consisted of blood. These receptors were collected from an elderly man in good health.

Details on this clonotype: A much larger clone is a single base away; this may be a read error. This rearrangement joins TRBV6-5 to TRBJ2-5; D is unclear. Germline assignment: CDR1 MNHEY and CDR2 SVGAGI. V lost 4 bases and J lost 4, with 7 bases in between. The CDR3 loop spans 12 amino acids. CDR3 DNA: TGTGCCAGCAGTTCCATAGCAGAGACCCAGTACTTC. Protein sequence: CASSSIAETQYF.

The rearrangement uses TRBV6-2 or TRBV6-3 and TRBJ2-3; 7 nucleotides agree with TRBD2. The trim removed 2 bases at V and 6 bases at J, leaving 8 bases unmatched. The germline gives CDR1 MNHEY, CDR2 SVGEGT. This CDR3 has 15 residues. Here the CDR3 DNA reads TGTGCCAGCAGTTACGCTCAGCGGGGCATGGATACGCAGTATTTT. This codes for CASSYAQRGMDTQYF.

This clonotype was observed a handful of times. The V call is TRBV5-1, the J call TRBJ2-1, with D tentatively TRBD2 (5 bases). Germline CDR1 reads SGHRS; CDR2 reads YFSETQ. V was shortened by 0 bases and J by 5 bases, with 12 bases between the two germline ends. The CDR3 is 15 amino acids. This CDR3 is CASSLVVGEDNEQFF. In nucleotides, the CDR3 is TGCGCCAGCAGCTTGGTGGTGGGAGAGGACAATGAGCAGTTCTTC.

This clonotype was counted only a few times. The chain links TRBV5-1 to TRBJ2-7; 13 bases align to TRBD2. CDR3 size: 16 residues. The ends lost 0 bases at V and 0 bases at J; junction bases unmatched: 0. CDR1 is SGHRS and CDR2 is YFSETQ in the germline V gene. The DNA for the CDR3 is TGCGCCAGCAGCTTGGGACTAGCGGGGGGCTCCTACGAGCAGTACTTC. Translated: CASSLGLAGGSYEQYF.

J is TRBJ2-1 and V is TRBV19, with TRBD2 matching over 7 bases. CDR3 length: 21 residues. V lost 5 bases, J lost 8 bases, and 30 bases stayed unmatched. Per germline, CDR1 LNHDA and CDR2 SQIVND (reference sequence). CDR3 DNA sequence: TGTGCCAGTAGTGGCCCCCCTAGTGGGGGGTTGGGGCGGACTCGGGGGGATGAGCAGTTCTTC. Its translation is CASSGPPSGGLGRTRGDEQFF.

As DNA, the CDR3 is TGTGCCAGCAGAGAGGACGGTTCCTACGAGCAGTACTTC. Translation: CASREDGSYEQYF. The chain carries TRBV6-2 or TRBV6-3 and TRBJ2-7; D is undetermined. The length of the CDR3 is 13 residues. V was shortened by 6 bases and J by 1 base, with 10 bases between the two germline ends. Germline CDR1 is MNHEY and CDR2 is SVGEGT.

The chain combines TRBV5-1 with TRBJ2-5; TRBD2 matches at 10 bases. V was pared by 4 bases and J by 11 bases, with 17 bases of the junction left unmatched. Germline V gene lookup returns CDR1 SGHRS and CDR2 YFSETQ. CDR3 length: 16 amino acids. This chain's CDR3 is CASSTSGISRALEQYF. CDR3 sequence (DNA): TGCGCCAGCAGCACTAGCGGGATTTCCAGGGCCTTAGAGCAGTACTTC.

In regard to this clonotype: The junction departs from the called germline gene at one end, perhaps through a read error. The V and J genes are TRBV6-7 and TRBJ2-4; D may correspond to TRBD1 or TRBD2 (5 bases each). TRBV6-7 is marked as an open reading frame, function uncertain. There are 13 residues in the CDR3. The CDR3 region has the DNA TGTGCCAGCGGGACGGTAGCCAAAAACACTCAGTACTTC. Translated: CASGTVAKNTQYF.

The gene calls are TRBV6-1 and TRBJ2-6; D gene unclear. Trimming removed 7 bases at V and 2 bases at J, with 6 bases between. The CDR3 covers 13 residues. CDR1 is MNHNS, CDR2 SASEGT, per germline. The CDR3 region has the DNA TGTGCCAGCAAGACAACTGGGGCCAACGTCCTGACTTTC. This encodes CASKTTGANVLTF.

The chain combines TRBV27 with TRBJ2-3, with D tentatively TRBD2 (6 bases). Trimming took off 3 bases at V and 4 bases at J, with 14 bases between the two ends. The CDR3 totals 15 residues. Per germline, CDR1 MNHEY and CDR2 SMNVEV (reference sequence). CDR3: CASSFSGGMADTQYF. DNA for the CDR3: TGTGCCAGCAGTTTTTCTGGCGGGATGGCAGATACGCAGTATTTT.

The genes are TRBV6-2 or TRBV6-3 and TRBJ1-4; 7 nucleotides agree with TRBD1. The trim removed 7 bases at V and 4 bases at J, leaving 9 bases unmatched. Germline values: CDR1 MNHEY, CDR2 SVGEGT. There are 15 residues in the CDR3. The CDR3 DNA follows: TGTGCCAGCATCCGGGACAGCCGAAGTAATGAAAAACTGTTTTTT. Amino acids: CASIRDSRSNEKLFF.

The V call is TRBV7-2, the J call TRBJ1-1, with D unclear. The CDR3 length is 13 residues. The germline V gene has CDR1 SGHTA and CDR2 FQGNSA. V shed 0 bases and J shed 3 bases, with 5 bases lying between them. In DNA form, the CDR3 reads TGTGCCAGCAGCTTAGCGCCGGACACTGAAGCTTTCTTT. It encodes CASSLAPDTEAFF.